A selection of T cell receptor beta chains follows, all from one sample in a study of cytomegalovirus exposure and HLA in healthy donors. Sequencing was performed with immunoSEQ multiplex PCR; in TCRdb, only in-frame clones are kept and a portion is missing. The sample has about 110,000 clones; approximately 74% are singletons. The sequenced sample was PBMCs. These receptors were collected from a middle-aged woman in good health and CMV-seropositive. Both conserved end residues are part of each CDR3. Fields, in order: D gene, J gene, V gene, clone size, CDR3 DNA, CDR3 protein. The D gene is left open where the match is weak. Size tells how often a clone was seen (once, few, many) or the class of an expanded clone, and some rows leave it out.

. TRBJ2-7 TRBV7-9 . TGTGCCAGCAGCTTTAGCGACGAGCAGTACTTC CASSFSDEQYF
. TRBJ1-1 TRBV5-1 . TGCGCCAGCAGCTTGGAGGGGGCTGAAGCTTTCTTT CASSLEGAEAFF
TRBD1 TRBJ1-2 TRBV4-1 . TGCGCCAGCAGCCCTATTGGACAGGCTACTAACTATGGCTACACCTTC CASSPIGQATNYGYTF
. TRBJ2-7 TRBV27 . TGTGCCAGCAGTTGGGGGACAACCTACGAGCAGTACTTC CASSWGTTYEQYF
. TRBJ2-1 TRBV4-1 . TGCGCCAGCAGCCGCAACAGGGCCGGAATTTACAATGAGCAGTTCTTC CASSRNRAGIYNEQFF
. TRBJ1-6 TRBV19 . TGTGCCAGTAGTATAGGGGGCAGGGTTGAGTCACCCCTCCACTTT CASSIGGRVESPLHF
. TRBJ1-1 TRBV18 . TGTGCCAGCTCACCGGGGAGGGGGGCTGGCACTGAAGCTTTCTTT CASSPGRGAGTEAFF
TRBD1 TRBJ1-2 TRBV5-6 . TGTGCCAGCAGCTCGAGACAGGGGGCCGTCTATGGCTACACCTTC CASSSRQGAVYGYTF
TRBD1 TRBJ2-5 TRBV5-1 . TGCGCCAGCAGCTACTCCGCGACAGGGGGAGAGACCCAGTACTTC CASSYSATGGETQYF
. TRBJ2-3 TRBV5-1 . TGCGCCAGCAGTAGGGGAGATACGCAGTATTTT CASSRGDTQYF
TRBD1 TRBJ1-1 TRBV19 . TGTGCCAGTAGTAGACGGACAGGGGGCCACACTGAAGCTTTCTTT CASSRRTGGHTEAFF
. TRBJ2-2 TRBV5-1 . TGCGCCAGCAGTCCCATCCCCGGGAACACCGGGGAGCTGTTTTTT CASSPIPGNTGELFF
. TRBJ2-3 TRBV6-5 many TGTGCCAGCAGTTACTCGCGGGCACCCACAGATACGCAGTATTTT CASSYSRAPTDTQYF
. TRBJ1-6 TRBV21-1 few TGTGCCAGCAGCAAGCCAAGGAGAACCGAACAAGGTTTGATCCCCCTCCACTTT CASSKPRRTEQGLIPLHF
TRBD1 TRBJ1-1 TRBV7-8 . TGTGCCAGCAGCTTAGATAGGACAGGAGGAGCTTTCTTT CASSLDRTGGAFF
TRBD2 TRBJ2-1 TRBV27 . TGTGCCAGCAGAATCCTAACTAGCGGCGATGAGCAGTTCTTC CASRILTSGDEQFF
TRBD1 TRBJ1-2 TRBV10-1 few TGCGCCAGCAGTGAGGAACCGGGACAGGGGACATATGGCTACACCTTC CASSEEPGQGTYGYTF
. TRBJ1-4 TRBV29-1 once TGCAGCGTTGATGACCCCCAGGCAACTAATGAAAAACTGTTTTTT CSVDDPQATNEKLFF
TRBD1 TRBJ1-5 TRBV9 . TGTGCCAGCAGCGCGACAGGGGGCACGGATCAGCCCCAGCATTTT CASSATGGTDQPQHF
TRBD1 TRBJ2-6 TRBV7-7 . TGTGCTAGCAGCTTAGTGGGACAGGGCTCTGGGGCCAACGTCCTGACTTTC CASSLVGQGSGANVLTF
. TRBJ1-4 TRBV4-2 few TGTGCCAGCAGCCAAGATGGGCAGGGGTATGAAAAACTGTTTTTT CASSQDGQGYEKLFF
TRBD1 TRBJ1-6 TRBV7-2 . TGTGCCAGCAGCTTCGGACAGGGAAGTTCACCCCTCCACTTT CASSFGQGSSPLHF
. TRBJ1-5 TRBV27 once TGTGCCAGCAGCTTGACACCGGTTGGCAATCAGCCCCAGCATTTT CASSLTPVGNQPQHF
TRBD2 TRBJ2-7 TRBV7-2 . TGTGCCAGCAGCTCCTCGGGGGGATGGGAGCAGTACTTC CASSSSGGWEQYF
. TRBJ1-2 TRBV5-4 . TGTGCCAGCAGCCCGGACACGATTAACTATGGCTACACCTTC CASSPDTINYGYTF
TRBD2 TRBJ2-3 TRBV6-1 . TGTGCCAGCAGGGGAGCGGGGGACACAGATACGCAGTATTTT CASRGAGDTDTQYF
TRBD1 TRBJ2-5 TRBV5-4 once TGTGCCAGCAGCCCCGGGACAGGATTGCGAGAGACCCAGTACTTC CASSPGTGLRETQYF
. TRBJ1-2 TRBV6-1 . TGTGCCAGCAGTGAAGAGGGGGGGGTGACAGGACACTATGGCTACACCTTC CASSEEGGVTGHYGYTF
TRBD2 TRBJ2-1 TRBV27 . TGTGCCAGCAGTTTCCTCCTCGCTGCGGGGGGGCATCAAAATGAGCAGTTCTTC CASSFLLAAGGHQNEQFF
TRBD1 TRBJ1-2 TRBV25-1 . TGTGCCAGCAGTGATGGTGGCAGGGGGCCCTATGGCTACACCTTC CASSDGGRGPYGYTF
. TRBJ2-1 TRBV9 . TGTGCCAGCAGTTATGTCCGGGGGGCCCCCTACAATGAGCAGTTCTTC CASSYVRGAPYNEQFF
. TRBJ2-7 TRBV5-1 . TGCGCCAGCAGCTTGTCGGGAGATGCCTACGAGCAGTACTTC CASSLSGDAYEQYF
TRBD1 TRBJ2-1 TRBV2 . TGTGCCAACCTCCGGGACAGGGGGCCCAATGAGCAGTTCTTC CANLRDRGPNEQFF
. TRBJ1-6 TRBV6-6 . TGTGCCAGCAGTCCGCGGGATAACTCCTATAATTCACCCCTCCACTTT CASSPRDNSYNSPLHF
TRBD1 TRBJ2-5 TRBV6-5 . TGTGCCAGCAGTTACGCTACAGGGGTCGGAGAGACCCAGTACTTC CASSYATGVGETQYF
. TRBJ2-2 TRBV10-3 . TGTGCCATCAGTGAATTCGACAGTTCGAACACCGGGGAGCTGTTTTTT CAISEFDSSNTGELFF
. TRBJ1-2 TRBV28 . TGTGCCAGCAGACCAGACAGTAACTATGGCTACACCTTC CASRPDSNYGYTF